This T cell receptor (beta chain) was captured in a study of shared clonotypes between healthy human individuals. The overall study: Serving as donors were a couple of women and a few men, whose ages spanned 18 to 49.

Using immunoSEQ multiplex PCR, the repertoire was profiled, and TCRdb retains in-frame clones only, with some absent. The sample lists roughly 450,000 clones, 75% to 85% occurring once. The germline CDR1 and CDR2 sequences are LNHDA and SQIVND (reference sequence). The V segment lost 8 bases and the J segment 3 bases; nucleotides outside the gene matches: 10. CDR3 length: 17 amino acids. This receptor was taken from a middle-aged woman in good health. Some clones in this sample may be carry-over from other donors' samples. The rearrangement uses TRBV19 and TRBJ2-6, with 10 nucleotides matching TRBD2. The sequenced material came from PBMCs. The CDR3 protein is CASYGLAGVGGANVLTF. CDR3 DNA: TGTGCCAGTTACGGTCTAGCGGGAGTAGGTGGGGCCAACGTCCTGACTTTC.